This T cell receptor beta chain was obtained from a study of blood T cell repertoires in COVID-19. Study background: Samples representing acute and convalescent COVID-19 were sourced from the United States, Italy and Spain. Sources were T cells, B-cell-depleted T cells, or PBMCs; the material itself was cDNA or gDNA.

The CDR3 is 13 residues long. V lost 6 bases and J 5 bases, leaving 16 bases between the germline ends. Per germline, CDR1 SQVTM and CDR2 ANQGSEA. Study processing details: Amplifying reference gene primers gave estimates of nucleated cell counts. Profiling relied on immunoSEQ multiplex PCR, and the TCRdb table lists in-frame clones only, not all of them. V, J and clone size are taken as reported in that table, and D and trimming were inferred from the DNA itself. The sample carries 200,000 to 300,000 clones, about 84% recorded once. This chain uses TRBV29-1 with TRBJ1-1, with unresolved D. Specimen: peripheral blood. This receptor was identified in a man aged 80 or over with acute or convalescent COVID-19. The DNA of the CDR3 is TGCAGCGTCCGAGATCCCCGGAGGACTGAAGCTTTCTTT. Translating gives CSVRDPRRTEAFF.